This T cell receptor (beta chain) derives from a study of blood T cell repertoires in COVID-19. This study enrolled people aged about 18 to 90 from about two dozen US geographic areas. The CDR3 totals 16 residues. Germline V gene sequence: CDR1 SNHLY, CDR2 FYNNEI. Trimming stripped 6 bases from V and 1 base from J, with 18 bases between. Using immunoSEQ multiplex PCR, the repertoire was profiled, and TCRdb retains in-frame clones only, with some absent. The sample contains roughly 250,000 clones, more than 70% of which appear only once. The rearrangement uses TRBV2 and TRBJ1-2; tentatively, D is TRBD1 (5 bases). The sequencing sample was made of PBMCs or T cells enriched from blood (not recorded which). This receptor was identified in a woman between 50 and 59 years old who had recovered from COVID-19. Here the CDR3 reads CASRAGYRTYNYGYTF. The DNA for the CDR3 is TGTGCCAGCAGAGCAGGGTACCGTACATATAACTATGGCTACACCTTC.